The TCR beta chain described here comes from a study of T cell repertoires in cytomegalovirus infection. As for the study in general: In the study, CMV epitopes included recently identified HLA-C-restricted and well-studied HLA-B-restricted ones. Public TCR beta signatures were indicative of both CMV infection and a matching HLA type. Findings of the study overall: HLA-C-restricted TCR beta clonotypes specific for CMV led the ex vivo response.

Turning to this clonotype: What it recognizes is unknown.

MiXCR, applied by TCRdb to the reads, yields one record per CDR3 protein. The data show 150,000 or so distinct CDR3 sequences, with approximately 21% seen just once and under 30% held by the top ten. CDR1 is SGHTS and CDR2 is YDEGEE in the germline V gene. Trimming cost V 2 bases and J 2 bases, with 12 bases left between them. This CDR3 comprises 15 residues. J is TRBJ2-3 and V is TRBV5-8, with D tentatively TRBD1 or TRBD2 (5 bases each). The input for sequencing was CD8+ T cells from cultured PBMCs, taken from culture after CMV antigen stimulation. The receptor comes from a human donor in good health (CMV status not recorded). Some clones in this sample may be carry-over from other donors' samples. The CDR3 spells CASSLGDDVTDTQYF. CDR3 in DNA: TGTGCCAGCAGCTTAGGGGACGATGTCACAGATACGCAGTATTTT.